A single sample is the source of the 2 T cell receptor beta chains below, sequenced in a study of cytomegalovirus exposure and HLA in healthy donors. The primer mix had 60 Vbeta and 13 Jbeta primers. Libraries were prepared by immunoSEQ multiplex PCR; TCRdb keeps only in-frame clonotypes and omits some of them. The sample has approximately 150,000 clones; almost 85% are singletons. Sequencing input: PBMCs. These receptors all stem from a girl aged 10-17 years in good health and CMV-seropositive.

The chain is built from TRBV4-1 and TRBJ2-3; 10 bases match TRBD1. CDR3 length: 18 residues. The V segment lost 0 bases and the J segment 2 bases; nucleotides outside the gene matches: 8. Germline assignment: CDR1 MGHRA and CDR2 YSYEKL. CDR3 sequence reads: CASSQDWGQGLPTDTQYF. CDR3 DNA: TGCGCCAGCAGCCAAGATTGGGGACAGGGGTTGCCCACAGATACGCAGTATTTT.

The chain combines TRBV9 with TRBJ2-1; 16 nucleotides match TRBD2. Germline CDR1 reads SGDLS; CDR2 reads YYNGEE. The CDR3 totals 16 residues. V trimming: 0 bases; J trimming: 9 bases; junction bases outside the gene matches: 3. Here the CDR3 DNA reads TGTGCCAGCAGCGTAGGGGGACTAGCGGGGGGGAGTGAGCAGTTCTTC. It codes for CASSVGGLAGGSEQFF.